This entry features one TCR beta chain sequence. The germline V gene has CDR1 MNHEY and CDR2 SVGAGI. The V gene lost 2 bases and the J gene lost 7 bases, with 3 bases spanning the gap. CDR3 length: 11 residues. A quantity of about 0.45 to 1 ug RNA underwent reverse transcription using random hexamers. immunoSEQ multiplex PCR amplified TCR beta CDR3 across 54 Vbeta, 13 Jbeta. TCRdb fed the immunoSEQ multiplex PCR reads into MiXCR, producing one record per CDR3 protein. The data contain about 49,000 distinct CDR3 sequences, over 85% of them singletons. This entry belongs to a study of CD8 T cells in Susac syndrome. Both CD4+ and CD8+ T cells were negatively isolated, and TEMRA cells underwent FACS enrichment.

The receptor's source is a human donor in good health. This chain links TRBV6-5 with TRBJ2-1, with D unresolved. The sample comprised CD8+ T cells from PBMCs. Here the CDR3 reads CASSYGNEQFF. The CDR3 DNA reads TGTGCCAGCAGTTACGGGAATGAGCAGTTCTTC.